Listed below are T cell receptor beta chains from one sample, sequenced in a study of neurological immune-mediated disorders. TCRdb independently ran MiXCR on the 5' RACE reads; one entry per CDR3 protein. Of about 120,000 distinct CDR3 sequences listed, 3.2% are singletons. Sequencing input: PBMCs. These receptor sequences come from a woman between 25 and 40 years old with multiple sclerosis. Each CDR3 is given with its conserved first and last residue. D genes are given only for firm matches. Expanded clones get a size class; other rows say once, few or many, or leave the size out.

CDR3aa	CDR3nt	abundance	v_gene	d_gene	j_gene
CSAATRSGAYNEQFF	TGCAGTGCTGCGACACGTTCGGGGGCGTACAATGAGCAGTTCTTC	few	TRBV20-1	NA	TRBJ2-1
CASSHYTRTSGREGNNEQFF	TGTGCCAGCAGCCACTACACCCGGACTAGCGGGAGGGAGGGAAACAATGAGCAGTTCTTC	many	TRBV13	TRBD2	TRBJ2-1
CSARDPASLSTGYTF	TGCAGTGCTAGAGACCCGGCGTCGCTATCAACTGGCTACACCTTC	many	TRBV20-1	NA	TRBJ1-2
CASSLALGRAGELFF	TGTGCCAGCAGCTTAGCTCTGGGAAGGGCCGGGGAGCTGTTTTTT	many	TRBV7-6	NA	TRBJ2-2
CASSLGPNYEQYF	TGCGCCAGCAGCCTCGGACCGAACTACGAGCAGTACTTC	many	TRBV5-1	NA	TRBJ2-7
CSAPAPTYEQYF	TGCAGTGCTCCTGCGCCTACCTACGAGCAGTACTTC	many	TRBV20-1	NA	TRBJ2-7
CASRDSYSTDTQYF	TGCGCCAGCAGGGACAGCTATAGCACAGATACGCAGTATTTT	NA	TRBV5-1	NA	TRBJ2-3
CASSEEETGELFF	TGTGCCAGCAGTGAAGAAGAGACCGGGGAGCTGTTTTTT	many	TRBV6-1	NA	TRBJ2-2
CASSLAGNEQFF	TGTGCCAGCAGTTTGGCGGGGAATGAGCAGTTCTTC	many	TRBV12-3/TRBV12-4	NA	TRBJ2-1
CASSLGGGSNQPQHF	TGTGCCAGCAGCTTAGGGGGCGGTAGCAATCAGCCCCAGCATTTT	many	TRBV7-2	NA	TRBJ1-5
CAIKSTDQMSGYTF	TGTGCCATCAAATCGACAGACCAGATGAGCGGCTACACCTTC	many	TRBV10-3	NA	TRBJ1-2
CASSLVVGQGFNQPQHF	TGTGCCAGCAGCTTAGTAGTGGGGCAGGGCTTCAATCAGCCCCAGCATTTT	many	TRBV7-9	NA	TRBJ1-5
CASSLGPSSYEQYF	TGCGCCAGCAGCTTGGGGCCCAGCTCCTACGAGCAGTACTTC	many	TRBV5-1	NA	TRBJ2-7
CASSFGTAENEKLFF	TGTGCCAGCAGTTTCGGGACCGCTGAAAATGAAAAACTGTTTTTT	many	TRBV12-3/TRBV12-4	NA	TRBJ1-4